This entry lists 10 T cell receptor beta chains sequenced from one sample in a study of blood T cell repertoires in COVID-19. Libraries were prepared by immunoSEQ multiplex PCR; TCRdb keeps only in-frame clonotypes and omits some of them. The table shows 150,000 to 200,000 clones, with approximately 80% occurring only once. Input material: PBMCs or T cells enriched from blood (not recorded which). These TCRs come from a woman aged 55-69 years who had recovered from COVID-19.

A word on this clone: Other DNA sequences in this sample translate to the same CDR3. The chain employs TRBV28 and TRBJ1-2, with D uncertain. CDR3 length: 12 residues. The V gene's germline CDR1 is MDHEN and CDR2 SYDVKM. Trimming removed 2 bases from V and 7 bases from J, with 8 bases in between. CDR3 coding DNA: TGTGCCAGCAGTTTAGTCCGGGGTGGCTACACCTTC. Residues: CASSLVRGGYTF.

The V call is TRBV29-1, the J call TRBJ1-2; 10 bases fit TRBD1. The CDR3 has 13 amino acids. Looked up from germline, CDR1 is SQVTM and CDR2 is ANQGSEA. Trimming at V came to 5 bases and at J to 11 bases, leaving 11 bases not matched to a gene. This chain's CDR3 is CSVIPTGGAGYTF. The CDR3 DNA is TGCAGCGTTATACCGACAGGGGGCGCAGGTTACACCTTC.

CDR3 region: CASSSTARGGVNTEAFF. In nucleotides, the CDR3 is TGCGCCAGCAGCTCGACAGCTCGAGGCGGGGTGAACACTGAAGCTTTCTTT. The chain carries TRBV4-1 and TRBJ1-1; perhaps TRBD1 as D (5 bases). In germline, CDR1 is MGHRA, CDR2 YSYEKL. This CDR3 has 17 amino acids. V was shortened by 5 bases and J by 0 bases, with 19 bases between the two germline ends.

V gene TRBV3-1 (or the pseudogene TRBV3-2) combines with J gene TRBJ1-2; perhaps TRBD1 as D (6 bases). Germline CDR1 and CDR2: LGHDT and YNNKEL (reference sequence). The CDR3 contains 15 residues. V was trimmed by 4 bases and J by 4 bases, leaving 16 bases between them. CDR3: CASSPRTDATYGYTF. CDR3 sequence (DNA): TGTGCCAGCAGCCCCCGGACAGACGCTACCTATGGCTACACCTTC.

CDR3 sequence (DNA): TGTGCCAGCAGCCCGACAGGGCTTCGAGAGACCCAGTACTTC. It is translated as CASSPTGLRETQYF. J is TRBJ2-5 and V is TRBV7-3; 7 positions match TRBD1. The junction had 7 bases not matched to a gene; V was cut back by 5 bases and J by 4 bases. The CDR3 is 14 residues long. In germline, CDR1 is SGHTA, CDR2 FQGTGA.

The chain combines TRBV4-1 with TRBJ2-7, with D possibly being TRBD1 (6 bases). The length of the CDR3 is 16 residues. V lost 1 base, J lost 3 bases, and 16 bases lay in between. Germline lookup yields CDR1 MGHRA and CDR2 YSYEKL. The CDR3 nucleotides are TGCGCCAGCAGCCAAGTCGAGGCAGGGGATTACTACGAGCAGTACTTC. Its translation: CASSQVEAGDYYEQYF.

The CDR3 sequence: CASSFRAYTDTQYF. The DNA of the CDR3 is TGTGCCAGCAGCTTCAGGGCTTACACAGATACGCAGTATTTT. V is TRBV7-9 and J is TRBJ2-3, with a weak D call TRBD1 (5 bases). The V gene's germline CDR1 is SEHNR and CDR2 FQNEAQ (reference sequence). There are 14 residues in the CDR3. V lost 3 bases and J 2 bases, leaving 9 bases between the germline ends.

This chain uses TRBV5-4 with TRBJ1-2; D is unclear. Germline loops: CDR1 SGHNT, CDR2 YYREEE (reference sequence). This CDR3 spans 13 amino acids. The V end was cut by 0 bases, the J end by 3 bases, with 6 bases between. In DNA, the CDR3 is TGTGCCAGCAGCTTGGGGCGGGACTATGGCTACACCTTC. Its translation is CASSLGRDYGYTF.

The chain joins TRBV4-1 to TRBJ2-7; the D is unclear. The CDR3 has 14 amino acids. The germline V and J ends were trimmed by 0 bases and 1 base, with 7 bases remaining between them. The germline gives CDR1 MGHRA, CDR2 YSYEKL. CDR3 coding DNA: TGCGCCAGCAGCCAAGATCTGGCTTCCTACGAGCAGTACTTC. Residues: CASSQDLASYEQYF.

The V gene is TRBV5-4, the J gene TRBJ2-1, with TRBD2 as a possible D gene (7 bases). V was pared by 0 bases and J by 9 bases, with 13 bases between. The CDR3 has 14 residues. Germline V gene lookup returns CDR1 SGHNT and CDR2 YYREEE (reference sequence). The DNA for the CDR3 is TGTGCCAGCAGCTTGGCTGCGGGGGCGGTTGAGCAGTTCTTC. Protein product: CASSLAAGAVEQFF.